What follows describes a single T cell receptor beta chain. The clone's antigen remains unknown. The sample holds no much larger clone one base away, and base qualities are not on file. The record originates from a study of shared clonotypes between healthy human individuals (dated by TCRdb to the early 2020s). For context, the study as a whole: A couple of women and a few men aged 18 to 49 years were included in the cohort. Each donor's leukapheresis produced roughly between roughly 0.85 and 10 billion PBMCs. To increase sequencing depth and limit assay-specific biases, TCR repertoire library preparation and sequencing were carried out by different laboratories using diverse techniques. For each donor, CD4 naive and CD4 memory were each run on three plates, CD8 naive on two plates, and CD8 memory on one plate. Blood TCR repertoires of five healthy adults were deeply sequenced to estimate repertoire size and the extent of clonotype sharing between individuals. What the authors observed across the whole study: Estimated clonotype richness was generally larger for naive than for memory subsets. Pairwise subsampling led to the expectation that sequencing depth would affect the degree of clonotype sharing among donors. Clonotypes shared by all four sorted-subset donors showed higher generation probabilities than non-shared clonotypes. Only blood was sampled, and tissue TCR repertoires likely differ from those in blood. The genetic and exposure-history diversity represented was limited by the small number of donors. Across four donors, about 5% of naive CD4, around 3.3% of naive CD8, about 2.3% of memory CD4, and about 0.4% of memory CD8 clonotypes were shared. Incomplete sequencing was indicated by rarefaction of sorted-subset datasets, despite the large sequencing depth.

V is reduced by 0 bases and J by 2 bases, leaving a spacing of 9 bases between them. The CDR3 covers 15 residues, taking in both the cysteine and the phenylalanine. Only CDR3 DNA remains: 45 bases, in frame from the first base. CDR1 ENHRY and CDR2 SYGVKD are derived from the germline V gene. Using the deep immunoSEQ assay, multiplex PCR amplified TCR CDR3 regions from genomic DNA. For each cell subset, the extracted genomic DNA was distributed evenly across all wells of several immunoSEQ 96-well plates, and each plate served as one replicate. For sorted subsets, roughly 200 ng of genomic DNA, equivalent to 25,000 to 35,000 T cell genomes, went into each replicate PCR. Purified libraries were measured with a Qubit 3.0 fluorometer, size-checked on a Bioanalyzer 2100, and measured again with the KAPA Library Quantification kit. Every immunoSEQ 96-well plate was sequenced on a separate single-read 150-cycle Illumina NextSeq 550 flow cell. In the paper's pipeline: The immunoSEQ output contained only junctional sequences without quality scores, so filtering could not match that applied to full-length reads. To assign V/J genes and CDR3, sequences were annotated against IMGT germline references using PyIR, a Python wrapper for IgBLAST v1.9. Reads were removed for weak V/J assignments (E-value above 1e-6), missing CDR3, stop codons, out-of-frame junctions, or ambiguous translated residues. V3J clonotypes were defined as sequences sharing the same inferred V gene, J gene, and CDR3 amino acid sequence. Percentage overlap between repertoires was calculated by dividing the number of shared unique clonotypes by the size of the smaller repertoire. RTK rarefaction, the Chao1 estimator, and Recon v2.1 estimates of unobserved clonotypes were used to assess repertoire richness. For all TCRbeta clonotypes obtained by the gDNA method from a few donors, generation probabilities were computed with OLGA. TCRdb took over this immuneACCESS table, retaining in-frame rearrangements with V and J assigned. Such tables are incomplete; in checked studies, under half of the missing clones stem from an unresolved V gene, and the remainder is unexplained. Clonal size and the V and J genes are those of that table, whereas D and trimming came from the DNA. This sample holds some 2.3 million clones; 80% to 95% were observed only once. Under 0.45% of the sample is in the top ten clones.

The donors were healthy, HIV-negative adults with no recently reported acute infections or vaccinations. Every donor was a Caucasian adult residing in Nashville, Tennessee, USA. CD4+ T cells were enriched by magnetic negative selection; naive cells were then positively selected on CD45RA, and the negative fraction formed the memory subset. After blood collection by leukapheresis, PBMCs were isolated using Ficoll-Histopaque density gradient centrifugation and then cryopreserved in the vapor phase of liquid nitrogen. Analytical flow cytometry was used to check the purity and quantity of each magnetically sorted T cell population. Genomic DNA was isolated from every sorted fraction and measured by UV absorbance on a Nanodrop 2000c.

The sequencing sample was made of naive CD4+ T cells from PBMCs. Taken with the paper, the label for cell subset or site translates to: CD45RA+ positively selected. The rearranged chain carries TRBV10-3 and TRBJ2-3; the D gene identity is not certain. This receptor was identified in a man between 18 and 29 years old in good health. Some clones in this sample may be carry-over from other donors' samples. The DNA sequence is given as TGTGCCATCAGTGAGTCCAACAGTCCCACAGATACGCAGTATTTT. Translated, this is CAISESNSPTDTQYF.